Listed below are T cell receptor beta chains from one sample, sequenced in a study of cytomegalovirus exposure and HLA in healthy donors. Method: immunoSEQ multiplex PCR; TCRdb's copy keeps in-frame clones and lacks some. Counted here are about 160,000 clones, around 72% occurring once; the ten biggest clones make up 7.1%. Sequencing used PBMCs. These receptors all stem from a man aged 35 to 55 in good health and CMV-seropositive. The CDR3 runs from the conserved cysteine through the conserved F or W. A D gene is named only where the DNA matches it firmly. Size is omitted from some rows. Given values are once, few, many or a class for expanded clones.

v_gene	j_gene	abundance	d_gene	CDR3aa	CDR3nt
TRBV9	TRBJ2-3	NA	NA	CASSVSDSSTDTQYF	TGTGCCAGCAGCGTTTCAGACTCTAGCACAGATACGCAGTATTTT
TRBV5-1	TRBJ2-1	NA	TRBD2	CASSQPLAGKAYNEQFF	TGCGCCAGCAGCCAACCCCTAGCGGGGAAAGCCTACAATGAGCAGTTCTTC
TRBV19	TRBJ1-1	NA	TRBD1	CASASGGGEAFF	TGTGCCAGTGCATCAGGGGGCGGTGAAGCTTTCTTT
TRBV7-8	TRBJ2-3	few	NA	CASSEGDTQYF	TGTGCCAGCAGCGAGGGAGATACGCAGTATTTT
TRBV30	TRBJ2-2	few	TRBD1	CAWSPQGARNTGELFF	TGTGCCTGGAGTCCACAGGGGGCAAGGAACACCGGGGAGCTGTTTTTT
TRBV11-3	TRBJ2-7	NA	NA	CASSLSAASYEQYF	TGTGCCAGCAGCTTATCCGCGGCCTCCTACGAGCAGTACTTC
TRBV7-6	TRBJ2-2	few	TRBD1	CASSPDRVTGELFF	TGTGCCAGCAGCCCAGACAGGGTCACCGGGGAGCTGTTTTTT
TRBV18	TRBJ1-2	NA	TRBD1	CASSPLPPDPTGLYGYTF	TGTGCCAGCTCACCCCTACCCCCCGACCCGACAGGGCTCTATGGCTACACCTTC
TRBV2	TRBJ1-4	NA	NA	CASSERARVTMGGKLFF	TGTGCCAGCAGTGAAAGGGCCCGGGTTACGATGGGGGGAAAACTGTTTTTT
TRBV9	TRBJ2-7	NA	NA	CASSGGPEHYEQYF	TGTGCCAGCAGCGGGGGCCCGGAACACTACGAGCAGTACTTC
TRBV10-3	TRBJ2-1	NA	TRBD2	CAIAGGLYNEQFF	TGTGCCATAGCGGGGGGGTTATACAATGAGCAGTTCTTC
TRBV5-3	TRBJ1-5	NA	NA	CARSLDSYSNQPQHF	TGTGCCAGAAGTTTGGACAGCTATAGCAATCAGCCCCAGCATTTT
TRBV2	TRBJ1-2	NA	NA	CASSEVNGYTF	TGTGCCAGCAGTGAAGTAAATGGCTACACCTTC
TRBV4-1	TRBJ2-1	NA	TRBD2	CASSQGGGKQFF	TGCGCCAGCAGCCAAGGGGGGGGGAAGCAGTTCTTC
TRBV4-2	TRBJ2-7	NA	TRBD2	CASSLQGGREQYF	TGTGCCAGCAGCCTGCAGGGAGGGCGCGAGCAGTACTTC
TRBV5-1	TRBJ2-2	few	NA	CASGGRGGELFF	TGCGCCAGCGGAGGACGGGGCGGGGAGCTGTTTTTT
TRBV18	TRBJ2-3	NA	NA	CASSPLLGTDTQYF	TGTGCCAGCTCACCACTTCTTGGCACAGATACGCAGTATTTT
TRBV7-9	TRBJ2-5	NA	TRBD1	CASSPGTALSETQYF	TGTGCCAGCAGCCCCGGGACAGCCCTTTCAGAGACCCAGTACTTC
TRBV6-5	TRBJ1-1	few	NA	CASRGQSRYTEAFF	TGTGCCAGCAGGGGCCAGAGCAGATACACTGAAGCTTTCTTT
TRBV5-1	TRBJ1-2	few	NA	CASSFEGLGGYTF	TGCGCCAGCAGCTTTGAGGGCTTGGGTGGCTACACCTTC
TRBV27	TRBJ2-1	NA	TRBD1	CASSFVQGARNEQFF	TGTGCCAGCAGTTTCGTGCAGGGGGCTCGGAATGAGCAGTTCTTC
TRBV4-3	TRBJ2-2	NA	TRBD1	CASSQDWSGGLTGELFF	TGCGCCAGCAGCCAAGATTGGTCAGGGGGCCTCACCGGGGAGCTGTTTTTT
TRBV7-9	TRBJ1-2	NA	NA	CALPRGLYGYTF	TGTGCCCTGCCAAGGGGTCTCTATGGCTACACCTTC
TRBV30	TRBJ1-5	NA	NA	CAWSQGRDQPQHF	TGTGCCTGGTCACAGGGACGCGATCAGCCCCAGCATTTT
TRBV6-5	TRBJ1-1	NA	NA	CASSLGQLNTEAFF	TGTGCCAGCAGCCTCGGACAGTTGAACACTGAAGCTTTCTTT
TRBV27	TRBJ2-1	NA	TRBD1	CASSIRTGGDGEQFF	TGTGCCAGCAGTATAAGGACAGGGGGCGATGGTGAGCAGTTCTTC